This T cell receptor beta chain derives from a study of breast tumors, draining lymph nodes, adjacent tissues. General study points: Findings are consistent with lymph node origin and intratumoral expansion of most tumor T cells. The lymph node origin of tumor T cells was framed as consistent with a hypothesis, not demonstrated. Tumor repertoires ranked between lymph nodes and nontumor tissue in diversity, with V and J gene preferences.

TCRdb redid the calling of the multiplex PCR reads with MiXCR, one entry per CDR3 protein. This table holds 85,000 to 130,000 distinct CDR3 sequences, around 20% found once. V lost 9 bases to trimming and J lost 5 bases, with 29 bases between them. The CDR3 length is 17 residues. Germline CDR1 is SGHNT and CDR2 is YYREEE (reference sequence). Note on this clonotype: What it binds is unknown.

Samples came from axillary lymph nodes draining the breast cancer. The clonotype originates from a female donor with breast cancer. Some clones in this sample may be carry-over from other donors' samples. The chain couples TRBV5-4 to TRBJ1-2, with D perhaps TRBD1 (6 bases). The sequencing input was axillary lymph node tissue. CDR3 coding DNA: TGTGCCAACAACGTTGGGGCTTTGGGGGGGCACGGGTATGGCTACACCTTC. The encoded protein is CANNVGALGGHGYGYTF. The whole variable domain, remainder taken from reference TRBV5-4 and TRBJ1-2, is ETGVTQSPTHLIKTRGQQVTLRCSSQSGHNTVSWYQQALGQGPQFIFQYYREEENGRGNFPPRFSGLQFPNYSSELNVNALELDDSALYLCANNVGALGGHGYGYTFGSGTRLTVV.